These 29 T cell receptor beta chains share one sample of origin, sequenced in a study of cytotoxic CD8 clonotypes in ibrutinib-treated CLL. TCRdb keeps only in-frame clones here, not all; method: immunoSEQ multiplex PCR. The sample consists of around 91,000 clones, around 84% of them appearing once. Sample: PBMCs, taken before ibrutinib treatment. The receptors come from a human donor with chronic lymphocytic leukemia.

This clone was detected once. The chain recombines TRBV7-9 with TRBJ2-3; 9 nucleotides line up with TRBD2. This CDR3 region has 14 residues. Germline V gives CDR1 SEHNR, CDR2 FQNEAQ (reference sequence). Trimming at V came to 1 base and at J to 4 bases, leaving 0 bases not matched to a gene. The CDR3 DNA reads TGTGCCAGCAGCTTAGTAGCGGGAGCAGATACGCAGTATTTT. It encodes CASSLVAGADTQYF.

The CDR3 coding sequence is TGCGCCAGCAGCCCCCGAGGCGTCCCGGGCTCTGAGACCCAGTACTTC. Protein product: CASSPRGVPGSETQYF. This chain uses TRBV4-3 with TRBJ2-5; D not certain. This CDR3 has 16 amino acids. Trimming removed 4 bases at V and 5 bases at J, with 20 bases between. Germline loops: CDR1 LGHNA, CDR2 YSLEER.

This rearrangement joins TRBV19 to TRBJ2-3; TRBD1 agrees at 9 bases. Germline V gene sequence: CDR1 LNHDA, CDR2 SQIVND (reference sequence). After removal of 9 bases from V and 7 bases from J, the junction contained 17 bases not matched to a gene. CDR3 length: 16 amino acids. The CDR3 sequence is CASARLRDRESHTQYF. The CDR3 bases are TGTGCCAGCGCAAGACTCCGGGACAGGGAAAGCCATACGCAGTATTTT.

The genes are TRBV7-9 and TRBJ2-7; D possibly corresponds to TRBD2 (5 bases). In germline, CDR1 is SEHNR, CDR2 FQNEAQ (reference sequence). The CDR3 totals 15 residues. Trimming left V 5 bases short and J 6 bases short, with 20 bases between. In DNA, the CDR3 is TGTGCCAGCAGCCCCACCGCGAGGGCTAGTAGCGAGCAGTACTTC. Its protein product is CASSPTARASSEQYF.

This chain uses TRBV28 with TRBJ1-5; unclear D gene. V dropped 2 bases and J dropped 0 bases, with 8 bases sitting between them. The length of the CDR3 is 15 residues. Germline loops: CDR1 MDHEN, CDR2 SYDVKM. CDR3 nucleotides: TGTGCCAGCAGTTTACAGCAGTATAGCAATCAGCCCCAGCATTTT. Translation: CASSLQQYSNQPQHF. Based on the CDR3 plus reference TRBV28 and TRBJ1-5, the full variable domain is DVKVTQSSRYLVKRTGEKVFLECVQDMDHENMFWYRQDPGLGLRLIYFSYDVKMKEKGDIPEGYSVSREKKERFSLILESASTNQTSMYLCASSLQQYSNQPQHFGDGTRLSIL.

This clone has a single count. The V and J genes are TRBV7-2 and TRBJ1-4; D possibly corresponds to TRBD1 (6 bases). CDR3 length equals 15 residues. Germline loops: CDR1 SGHTA, CDR2 FQGNSA. Trimming pared 4 bases from V and 5 bases from J, leaving 14 bases between. The chain's CDR3 is CASSYKGGGNEKLFF. CDR3 nucleotides: TGTGCCAGCAGCTATAAGGGGGGAGGGAATGAAAAACTGTTTTTT.

In this sample, this clone turned up a few times. The genes are TRBV7-9 and TRBJ1-2, with 7 bases aligning to TRBD1. The germline V gene encodes CDR1 SEHNR and CDR2 FQNEAQ (reference sequence). V shed 5 bases, J shed 0 bases, and the junction held 6 bases outside the gene matches. CDR3 size: 15 residues. The CDR3 reads CASSPWTGANYGYTF. The CDR3, as DNA: TGTGCCAGCAGCCCCTGGACAGGAGCTAACTATGGCTACACCTTC.

The table lists this clone with a count of one. The chain carries TRBV6-5 and TRBJ2-7; D unclear. The ends were cut back, 0 bases at V and 2 bases at J, with 11 bases in the middle. The CDR3 extends over 15 amino acids. Germline V gene sequence: CDR1 MNHEY, CDR2 SVGAGI. CDR3 loop: CASSYSWTETYEQYF. Here the CDR3 DNA reads TGTGCCAGCAGTTACTCGTGGACCGAGACCTACGAGCAGTACTTC.

V usage is TRBV5-1 and J usage is TRBJ2-1; D might be TRBD1 (5 bases). The CDR3 spans 15 residues. Germline CDR1 is SGHRS and CDR2 is YFSETQ. Trimming took off 3 bases at V and 0 bases at J, with 10 bases between the two ends. CDR3: CASSWGYSSYNEQFF. The CDR3, as DNA: TGCGCCAGCAGCTGGGGCTACAGCTCCTACAATGAGCAGTTCTTC.

The chain combines TRBV7-9 with TRBJ2-2, with 8 bases aligning to TRBD1. Germline V gene sequence: CDR1 SEHNR, CDR2 FQNEAQ (reference sequence). The length of the CDR3 is 16 residues. The junction had 6 bases not matched to a gene; V was cut back by 5 bases and J by 1 base. The CDR3 DNA reads TGTGCCAGCAGCACTCGGACAGGGCTGAACACCGGGGAGCTGTTTTTT. This sequence encodes CASSTRTGLNTGELFF.

This chain links TRBV28 with TRBJ1-2; 10 nucleotides align to TRBD1. After removal of 4 bases from V and 7 bases from J, the junction contained 12 bases not matched to a gene. This CDR3 contains 16 residues. Germline assignment: CDR1 MDHEN and CDR2 SYDVKM. In DNA, the CDR3 is TGTGCCAGCAGTTCAGTGGGGACAGGGGTTCATCTTGGCTACACCTTC. Its protein product is CASSSVGTGVHLGYTF.

The chain employs TRBV5-1 and TRBJ2-5; no firm D call. Germline V gives CDR1 SGHRS, CDR2 YFSETQ. The CDR3 consists of 12 residues. The germline V and J ends were trimmed by 5 bases and 5 bases, with 10 bases remaining between them. The CDR3 spells CASSGSRETQYF. DNA for the CDR3: TGCGCCAGCAGTGGTAGTAGGGAGACCCAGTACTTC.

V and J are TRBV11-2 and TRBJ2-7; TRBD2 agrees at 11 bases. The CDR3 runs to 18 residues. CDR1 is SGHAT, CDR2 FQNNGV, per germline. Trimming took 6 bases from V and 2 from J; bases not matched to a gene: 15. The CDR3 DNA sequence: TGTGCCAGCAGTCATGCCCGTAGCGGGAGGGGGGCGGCCTACGAGCAGTACTTC. It encodes CASSHARSGRGAAYEQYF.

The chain recombines TRBV27 with TRBJ1-1; the match to TRBD1 covers 7 bases. CDR3 length: 14 residues. Germline loops: CDR1 MNHEY, CDR2 SMNVEV (reference sequence). V dropped 7 bases and J dropped 1; count of bases not matched to a gene: 6. CDR3 sequence: CASTTAGGNTEAFF. DNA for the CDR3: TGTGCCAGCACCACGGCAGGGGGGAACACTGAAGCTTTCTTT.

The chain is built from TRBV2 and TRBJ2-3; maybe TRBD1 (6 bases). The V end lost 6 bases, the J end lost 6 bases, and 16 bases lay between the germline ends. The CDR3 length is 14 residues. Germline CDR1 reads SNHLY; CDR2 reads FYNNEI. The CDR3 reads CASRDRTGRDTQYF. CDR3 in DNA: TGTGCCAGCAGAGACCGAACAGGGCGTGATACGCAGTATTTT.

J is TRBJ1-1 and V is TRBV28; D remains ambiguous. The V end was cut by 6 bases, the J end by 1 base, with 12 bases between. Per germline, CDR1 MDHEN and CDR2 SYDVKM. The CDR3 spans 14 residues. The CDR3 nucleotides are TGTGCCAGCAGAATGGGCAGGACGAACACTGAAGCTTTCTTT. Protein product: CASRMGRTNTEAFF. The variable domain in full, completed from reference TRBV28 and TRBJ1-1, reads DVKVTQSSRYLVKRTGEKVFLECVQDMDHENMFWYRQDPGLGLRLIYFSYDVKMKEKGDIPEGYSVSREKKERFSLILESASTNQTSMYLCASRMGRTNTEAFFGQGTRLTVV.

V and J are TRBV9 and TRBJ1-1, with D perhaps matching TRBD1 (5 bases). Trimming stripped 0 bases from V and 1 base from J, with 10 bases between. Germline V gives CDR1 SGDLS, CDR2 YYNGEE. The CDR3 length is 15 residues. CDR3: CASSVAAGTNTEAFF. The CDR3 coding sequence is TGTGCCAGCAGCGTAGCTGCGGGGACGAACACTGAAGCTTTCTTT.

The chain links TRBV19 to TRBJ1-2; 7 nucleotides align to TRBD1. The CDR3 consists of 14 residues. Trimming took 6 bases from V and 8 from J; bases not matched to a gene: 12. Germline CDR1 and CDR2: LNHDA and SQIVND (reference sequence). CDR3 sequence (DNA): TGTGCCAGTAGAATGGGGCAGGGGGTCCTGGGCTACACCTTC. Protein product: CASRMGQGVLGYTF.

The rearrangement links TRBV7-6 to TRBJ1-1; 8 bases are a match to TRBD1. CDR3 length equals 16 residues. With V trimmed by 5 bases and J by 0 bases, 8 bases remained unmatched. The germline V gene encodes CDR1 SGHVS and CDR2 FNYEAQ. The chain's CDR3 is CASSENTGGMNTEAFF. The CDR3 DNA sequence: TGTGCCAGCAGCGAAAATACAGGGGGGATGAACACTGAAGCTTTCTTT.

This clone has a handful of counts. V usage is TRBV5-1 and J usage is TRBJ2-7; no reliable D call. Trimming left V 1 base short and J 0 bases short, with 8 bases between. Germline CDR1 and CDR2: SGHRS and YFSETQ. CDR3 size: 14 residues. This chain's CDR3 is CASSLTGLSYEQYF. Here the CDR3 DNA reads TGCGCCAGCAGCTTGACCGGGCTCTCCTACGAGCAGTACTTC.

V and J are TRBV4-3 and TRBJ1-2; the D is unclear. Trimming pared 0 bases from V and 5 bases from J, leaving 13 bases between. Germline lookup yields CDR1 LGHNA and CDR2 YSLEER. CDR3 length: 15 amino acids. The CDR3 protein is CASSQDVGSGYGYTF. Here the CDR3 DNA reads TGCGCCAGCAGCCAAGATGTGGGGTCGGGATATGGCTACACCTTC.

CDR3 amino acids: CASSLSQSNEQYF. The CDR3 bases are TGCGCCAGCAGCCTTTCCCAGAGTAACGAGCAGTACTTC. This chain connects TRBV4-1 to TRBJ2-7; D is unresolved. V lost 4 bases and J 5 bases, leaving 12 bases between the germline ends. The germline gives CDR1 MGHRA, CDR2 YSYEKL. CDR3 length: 13 amino acids.

This clone appeared once. The J gene is TRBJ2-7, the V gene TRBV2; TRBD1 agrees at 10 bases. V dropped 4 bases and J dropped 0; count of bases not matched to a gene: 3. Germline lookup yields CDR1 SNHLY and CDR2 FYNNEI. CDR3 length: 15 amino acids. CDR3 DNA sequence: TGTGCCAGCAGTGTTGGGGACAGGGGCTCCTACGAGCAGTACTTC. As protein: CASSVGDRGSYEQYF. Filled out from reference TRBV2 and TRBJ2-7, the complete variable domain reads EPEVTQTPSHQVTQMGQEVILRCVPISNHLYFYWYRQILGQKVEFLVSFYNNEISEKSEIFDDQFSVERPDGSNFTLKIRSTKLEDSAMYFCASSVGDRGSYEQYFGPGTRLTVT.

The rearrangement links TRBV4-1 to TRBJ2-5; TRBD2 matches at 13 bases. This CDR3 has 17 residues. The ends lost 3 bases at V and 4 bases at J; junction bases unmatched: 8. Germline loops: CDR1 MGHRA, CDR2 YSYEKL. CDR3 in DNA: TGCGCCAGCAGCCAGGCACTAGCGGGAGGGAGAGGAGAGACCCAGTACTTC. It yields the protein CASSQALAGGRGETQYF.

The rearrangement links TRBV4-1 to TRBJ1-1; D is unclear. The CDR3 sequence is 15 residues long. The germline CDR1 and CDR2 sequences are MGHRA and YSYEKL. V was pared by 1 base and J by 3 bases, with 12 bases between. The CDR3 reads CASSQGPGRYTEAFF. For the CDR3, the DNA is TGCGCCAGCAGCCAAGGTCCGGGTCGGTACACTGAAGCTTTCTTT.

As for this clone: At one end, the junction sequence differs from germline, possibly due to a read error. V usage is TRBV9 and J usage is TRBJ2-2; D is perhaps TRBD2 (6 bases). The CDR3 is made up of 18 amino acids. Germline assignment: CDR1 SGDLS and CDR2 YYNGEE. CDR3 DNA sequence: TGTGCCAGCACCGTAAGACCAGGGACTGGGCGAAACACCGGGGAGCTGTTTTTT. Its protein product is CASTVRPGTGRNTGELFF.

The genes are TRBV7-3 and TRBJ2-3; D not certain. Trimming pared 3 bases from V and 0 bases from J, leaving 13 bases between. The CDR3 contains 16 residues. The germline CDR1 and CDR2 sequences are SGHTA and FQGTGA. The CDR3 reads CASSFSGIASTDTQYF. The CDR3, as DNA: TGTGCCAGCAGCTTCTCCGGAATCGCCAGCACAGATACGCAGTATTTT.

This chain links TRBV6-5 with TRBJ2-7; 11 nucleotides match TRBD2. Germline V CDR1 and CDR2: MNHEY, SVGAGI. Trimming at V came to 6 bases and at J to 4 bases, leaving 8 bases not matched to a gene. The CDR3 has 15 residues. The CDR3 is CASRPYTSGGYEQYF. DNA of the CDR3: TGTGCCAGCAGACCCTATACTAGCGGGGGATACGAGCAGTACTTC.

The gene calls are TRBV7-9 and TRBJ1-1; no reliable D call. The CDR3 spans 17 residues. CDR1 SEHNR and CDR2 FQNEAQ come from the germline V gene (reference sequence). V was shortened by 4 bases and J by 0 bases, with 18 bases between the two germline ends. The CDR3 loop reads CASSSLATQRMNTEAFF. The CDR3, as DNA: TGTGCCAGCAGCTCCCTCGCGACACAACGTATGAACACTGAAGCTTTCTTT.